Given below is one TCR beta chain in context. This clonotype was found a few times. Its antigen is still unknown. Base qualities are not provided; no much larger clone lies one nucleotide away. The sample comes from a study of T-cell memory formation after mild COVID-19 (dated by TCRdb to about 2021). Some background on the complete study: TCR sequence clusters from the two donors were found to be largely donor specific. The cohort comprised two young, previously healthy adult volunteers, one female and one male. Longitudinal TCRalpha and TCRbeta repertoire sequencing tracked T-cell clones expanding and contracting after mild COVID-19 in a couple of donors. Results the study describes overall, beyond this receptor: Some responding clones were found in pre-infection memory, which suggests that pre-existing cross-reactive memory T cells took part in the SARS-CoV-2 response. Clones that contracted from day 15 to 85 showed balanced CD4/CD8 phenotypes, whereas a second wave of clones that expanded from day 15 to 37 leaned towards CD4+. Contracting CD4+ clones appeared mostly in the CM and EM memory subsets, whereas CD8+ clones were enriched in EMRA. SARS-CoV-2 specificity was not confirmed for the second-wave clones peaking on day 37. Only a couple of mild cases were covered in the study, and larger cohorts including severe cases with pre-infection samples were considered necessary.

Ficoll-Paque density gradient centrifugation was the method used to isolate PBMCs. Sequencing was carried out with an Illumina NovaSeq 6000. TCRalpha and TCRbeta cDNA libraries were built by 5'RACE with constant-segment primers, adding sample barcodes and unique molecular identifiers. RNA was extracted from every sample with Trizol reagent. The libraries were amplified in two PCR steps, and the second step added a second sample barcode and Illumina TruSeq adapters. Sequencing of libraries was performed on an Illumina NovaSeq with 2 x 150 bp paired-end reads. The published analysis was carried out like this. Reads were demultiplexed and collapsed into UMI-guided consensus sequences with migec v1.2.7. Using mixcr v2.1.11, the UMI consensuses were aligned to TRA and TRB V and J templates and assembled into clonotypes. Expanded or contracted clonotypes were those called significant by both edgeR and NoisET, with noise models trained on biological replicates. For edgeR calls, a false discovery rate-adjusted p below 0.01 and a log2 fold-change threshold of 1 were applied. As an exploratory analysis of dynamics, max-normalized trajectories of the 1000 most abundant clonotypes were examined by PCA with hierarchical clustering. Separately sequenced CD4+ and CD8+ repertoires were used to assign a CD4 or CD8 phenotype to each responding clone. TCRdb reprocessing: public reads trimmed at Q25 with fastp, clones called with MiXCR, in-frame beta chains kept. Merged by CDR3 protein, the rows form single entries marked with the most common genes and DNA. The V and J calls reflect TCRdb's pipeline rather than the authors' work. In this sample the table shows 40,000 to 45,000 distinct CDR3 sequences, roughly 7.2% of which occur a single time. The top ten hold around 1.5% of the sample.

The TCR originated in a man younger than 35 who had mild COVID-19 (a few samples of this study predate the infection). The sample titles of this study are shuffled in the database, so cell type and time point are left out; the donor was told from shared clones. The specimen sequenced was PBMCs or a T cell subset sorted from them (not recorded which).

The DNA is TGTGCCACCAGCACCCGGGACAGGGGCTACAATGAGCAGTTCTTC. Its protein product is CATSTRDRGYNEQFF. Recombination linked TRBV15 to TRBJ2-1, with 10 central nucleotides matching TRBD1. From the cysteine through the phenylalanine, the CDR3 covers 15 amino acids. Of the read, only the CDR3 DNA is kept; its 45 bases are in frame from base 1. V is trimmed back by 4 bases and J by 3 bases, and the junction contains 3 bases that no gene match accounts for. CDR1 LNHNV and CDR2 YYDKDF were looked up in the germline V gene (reference sequence).